The sequence of this T cell receptor beta chain was determined in a study of neurological immune-mediated disorders. This clonotype has a count of ten or more. What it binds is not known. This sample's time point: longitudinal time-point 1 (baseline). Germline values: CDR1 KGHSH, CDR2 LQKENI. The CDR3 has 16 residues. Trimming shortened V by 3 bases and J by 0 bases, and 12 bases separated the two germline ends. Whole-study findings and limits: HTLV-1-associated myelopathy led in TCR clonal expansion, while multiple sclerosis ranked lowest, below healthy controls. CDR3 amino acid sequences found in expanded clones were never shared across subjects, suggesting private repertoires in all groups.

Each TCR transcript was tagged with a 10-nucleotide random UMI during 5'RACE. Using its own MiXCR run on the 5' RACE reads, TCRdb lists one record per CDR3 protein. The data contain approximately 37,000 distinct CDR3 sequences, under 4% of them singletons. Material: PBMCs. The V and J genes are TRBV18 and TRBJ1-5; no clear D. This TCR was sampled from a woman aged 60-75 years with multiple sclerosis. CDR3 sequence: CASSPTRTTSNQPQHF. The CDR3 bases are TGTGCCAGCTCACCTACCCGGACGACTAGCAATCAGCCCCAGCATTTT.